Shown below are 17 T cell receptor beta chains from a single sample sequenced in a study of monozygotic twins with inflammatory bowel disease. TCRdb reprocessed the 5' RACE reads, keeping one entry per CDR3 protein, no DNA. In total, the table holds approximately 300,000 distinct CDR3 sequences. What was sequenced was blood. Receptors were obtained from a human donor with ulcerative colitis or Crohn's disease, or a healthy co-twin of an affected twin (not recorded which).

The chain is built from TRBV27 and TRBJ1-1; the TRBD1 assignment by TCRdb is unverifiable without DNA. Per the germline V gene, CDR1 is MNHEY and CDR2 is SMNVEV (reference sequence). CDR3 length: 15 amino acids. CDR3 sequence: CASSLRAGGFTEAFF.

The J gene is TRBJ1-1, the V gene TRBV5-1. Looked up from germline, CDR1 is SGHRS and CDR2 is YFSETQ. CDR3 length: 11 amino acids. This chain's CDR3 is CASSLKQEAFF.

The V call is TRBV5-1, the J call TRBJ2-5; TCRdb indicates TRBD2, and absent DNA this call remains unverified. Germline values: CDR1 SGHRS, CDR2 YFSETQ. CDR3 length equals 15 residues. The CDR3 sequence is CASSRLAGLQETQYF.

This chain connects TRBV11-2 to TRBJ1-6; TCRdb picks TRBD1, but there is no DNA to check that call. This CDR3 spans 14 amino acids. Germline CDR1 SGHAT, CDR2 FQNNGV. CDR3 in amino acids: CASSVNRVDSPLHF. The full variable domain, rest sourced from reference TRBV11-2 and TRBJ1-6, is EAGVAQSPRYKIIEKRQSVAFWCNPISGHATLYWYQQILGQGPKLLIQFQNNGVVDDSQLPKDRFSAERLKGVDSTLKIQPAKLEDSAVYLCASSVNRVDSPLHFGNGTRLTVT.

The rearrangement joins TRBV18 to TRBJ1-1. Germline V gives CDR1 KGHSH, CDR2 LQKENI. This CDR3 has 14 amino acids. CDR3: CASSPPSVNTEAFF.

V and J are TRBV5-1 and TRBJ1-1. CDR3 length equals 15 residues. CDR1 SGHRS and CDR2 YFSETQ come from the germline V gene. The chain's CDR3 is CASSLSLDTLDEAFF.

The V and J genes are TRBV29-1 and TRBJ2-7; TCRdb returns TRBD1, unconfirmable since there is no DNA. Germline assignment: CDR1 SQVTM and CDR2 ANQGSEA. The CDR3 is 16 amino acids. The CDR3 spells CSVVRWGGVSSYEQYF.

This sequence joins TRBV28 and TRBJ2-7; TCRdb's D gene call, TRBD1, goes unchecked for lack of DNA. Looked up from germline, CDR1 is MDHEN and CDR2 is SYDVKM. CDR3 length: 11 amino acids. CDR3 amino acids: CASVGRYEQYF.

The chain joins TRBV14 to TRBJ2-7. Germline V CDR1 and CDR2: SGHDN, FVKESK. The CDR3 is made up of 14 amino acids. CDR3 residues: CASSPLSDLYEQYF.

CDR3 amino acids: CASSRTGTSGNEQFF. V is TRBV6-1 and J is TRBJ2-1; TCRdb's D call, TRBD2, is unchecked because there is no DNA. Germline loops: CDR1 MNHNS, CDR2 SASEGT. CDR3 length: 15 residues.

The rearrangement uses TRBV2 and TRBJ2-1; TCRdb lists TRBD1, though no DNA is available to test this call. This CDR3 has 14 residues. Germline CDR1 reads SNHLY; CDR2 reads FYNNEI. The CDR3: CASSADGGWDEQFF.

The rearrangement joins TRBV20-1 to TRBJ1-6. Germline V lookup: CDR1 DFQATT, CDR2 SNEGSKA (reference sequence). The CDR3 extends over 15 amino acids. The CDR3 loop is CSARGSREEYSPLHF.

V and J are TRBV3-1 and TRBJ2-7; absent DNA, TCRdb's TRBD2 call cannot be checked. This CDR3 is 14 amino acids long. Germline assignment: CDR1 LGHDT and CDR2 YNNKEL (reference sequence). This chain's CDR3 is CASSRLGGSYEQYF.

J is TRBJ2-2 and V is TRBV5-1; without DNA, the TCRdb call of TRBD2 cannot be checked. CDR3 length equals 14 residues. Germline assignment: CDR1 SGHRS and CDR2 YFSETQ. This chain's CDR3 is CASSTGLATGELFF.

The CDR3 loop is CASKGLLSTDTQYF. The J gene is TRBJ2-3, the V gene TRBV12-3 or TRBV12-4; the D gene TCRdb calls, TRBD2, cannot be checked with no DNA. The CDR3 loop spans 14 amino acids.

The gene calls are TRBV7-6 and TRBJ2-7; as DNA is missing, the TRBD2 call by TCRdb cannot be tested. CDR1 and CDR2 (germline): SGHVS, FNYEAQ. The CDR3 runs to 14 residues. CDR3 region: CASSFGTSGNEQYF. The variable domain in full, completed from reference TRBV7-6 and TRBJ2-7, reads GAGVSQSPRYKVTKRGQDVALRCDPISGHVSLYWYRQALGQGPEFLTYFNYEAQQDKSGLPNDRFSAERPEGSISTLTIQRTEQRDSAMYRCASSFGTSGNEQYFGPGTRLTVT.

The gene calls are TRBV14 and TRBJ2-7; as DNA is missing, the TRBD2 call by TCRdb cannot be tested. Germline V gives CDR1 SGHDN, CDR2 FVKESK. The CDR3 sequence is 15 residues long. The CDR3 sequence is CASSPLGTSPGEQYF.